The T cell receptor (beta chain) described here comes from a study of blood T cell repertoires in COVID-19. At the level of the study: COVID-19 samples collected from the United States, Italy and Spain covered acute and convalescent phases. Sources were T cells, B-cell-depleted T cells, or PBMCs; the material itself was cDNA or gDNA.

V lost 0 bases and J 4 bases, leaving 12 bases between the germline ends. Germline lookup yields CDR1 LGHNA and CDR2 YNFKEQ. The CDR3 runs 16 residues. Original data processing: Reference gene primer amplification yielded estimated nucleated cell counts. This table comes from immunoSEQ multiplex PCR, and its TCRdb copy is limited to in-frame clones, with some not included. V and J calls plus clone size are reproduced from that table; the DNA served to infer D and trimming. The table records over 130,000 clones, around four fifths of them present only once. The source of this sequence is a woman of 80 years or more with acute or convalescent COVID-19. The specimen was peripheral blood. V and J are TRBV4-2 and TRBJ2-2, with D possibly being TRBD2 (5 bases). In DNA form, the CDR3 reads TGTGCCAGCAGCCAAGATATGGTAGAGGGCACCGGGGAGCTGTTTTTT. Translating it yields CASSQDMVEGTGELFF.